This T cell receptor (beta chain) was sequenced for a study of CD8+ T cells in alopecia areata. Whole-study context: Female C3H/HeJ mice aged 7-10 weeks were given skin from C3H/HeJ graft donors, about 6-13 months old, that had spontaneous alopecia. Overall study results and limits: Alphabeta T cells residing in normal skin are also sequenced in scalp samples. Normal scalp had lower clonality than lesional scalp, with alopecia totalis/universalis lesions showing this most strongly.

This CDR3 is 14 amino acids long. The germline CDR1 and CDR2 sequences are NNHNN and SYGAGS (reference sequence). V was trimmed by 2 bases and J by 0 bases, leaving 9 bases between them. Sequencing relied on a cDNA template that was reverse transcribed from extracted RNA. Data came from immunoSEQ multiplex PCR; TCRdb stores just in-frame clones and leaves some out. Recorded here are about 6,000 clones, none singletons. CD4, CD8alpha, NKG2D, NKG2ACE and other markers were used to sort pooled cutaneous lymph node cells. This clone was counted a few times. What it binds is unknown. Genes and germline are mouse. Read sequence stops 4 residues before the CDR3 end, and the germline J gene provides the missing end.

The source material was CD8+ T cells sorted from a lymph node. The source is a C3H/HeJ mouse with alopecia areata. The MHC haplotype of this mouse line is H2-k. The chain couples TRBV13-2 to TRBJ2-7, with D tentatively TRBD2 (7 bases). CDR3 DNA, as far as it was read: TGTGCCAGCGGTGAAGGGGGGGGCTCCTAT. Translated: CASGEGGGSY. The full CDR3 protein is CASGEGGGSYEQYF.